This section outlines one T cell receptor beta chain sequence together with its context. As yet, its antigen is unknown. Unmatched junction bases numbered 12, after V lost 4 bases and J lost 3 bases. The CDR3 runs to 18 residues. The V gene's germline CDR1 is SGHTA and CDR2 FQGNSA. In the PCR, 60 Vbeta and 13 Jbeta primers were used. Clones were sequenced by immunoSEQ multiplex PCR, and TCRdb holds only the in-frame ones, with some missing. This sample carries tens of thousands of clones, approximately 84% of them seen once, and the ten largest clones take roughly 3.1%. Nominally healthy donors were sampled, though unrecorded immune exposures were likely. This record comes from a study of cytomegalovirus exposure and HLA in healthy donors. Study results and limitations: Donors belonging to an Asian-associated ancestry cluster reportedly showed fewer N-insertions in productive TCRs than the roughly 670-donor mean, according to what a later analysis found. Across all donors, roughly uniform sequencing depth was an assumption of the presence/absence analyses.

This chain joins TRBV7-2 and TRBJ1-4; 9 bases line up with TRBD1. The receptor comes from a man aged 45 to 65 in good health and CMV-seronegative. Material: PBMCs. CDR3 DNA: TGTGCCAGCAGCTCCCCACAGGGGGCGTTTTCAGCTAATGAAAAACTGTTTTTT. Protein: CASSSPQGAFSANEKLFF.